This TCR beta chain was identified during a study of OX40 agonist ivuxolimab in advanced cancers. Across the study: With a range of 23 to 79, age averaged 60 years, and more than 75% were male.

Libraries were prepared by immunoSEQ multiplex PCR; TCRdb keeps only in-frame clonotypes and omits some of them. The table records 100,000 or so clones, 94% of them present only once. CDR3 length equals 18 residues. The sequence derives from an adult with an advanced solid tumor such as melanoma, head and neck, liver or kidney cancer. The sequencing used CD4+ or CD8+ T cells sorted from blood, collected in a trial of the OX40 agonist ivuxolimab. V usage is TRBV21-1 and J usage is TRBJ2-2; the table's D call, TRBD1, has no DNA check behind it. TRBV21-1 is listed as a pseudogene. The DNA of the CDR3 is TGTGCCAGCATCTTCGCCGGACAGGGGATGAGAAACACCGGGGAGCTGTTTTTT. Protein product: CASIFAGQGMRNTGELFF.